A selection of T cell receptor beta chains follows, all from one sample in a study of T cell responses to AZD1222 COVID-19 vaccine. TCRdb's copy holds only in-frame clones and misses some; the assay was immunoSEQ multiplex PCR. The repertoire holds about 130,000 clones, with about 90% as singletons. Specimen: peripheral blood, collected on day 0 of AZD1222 vaccination. These receptors came from an adult in good health. CDR3s include the opening cysteine and the closing phenylalanine or tryptophan. D genes are given only for firm matches. Not every row has a clone size; where given, it reads once, few, many or a size class.

D gene | clone size | J gene | CDR3 length | V gene | CDR3 DNA | CDR3 protein
NA | NA | TRBJ1-3 | 16 | TRBV6-1 | TGTGCCAGCAGTGACAGTAAACCCGGCGCGGGAAACACCATATATTTT | CASSDSKPGAGNTIYF
TRBD1 | NA | TRBJ1-5 | 13 | TRBV28 | TGTGCCAGCAGTTCCGGACAGGGGAAGCCCCAGCATTTT | CASSSGQGKPQHF
TRBD1 | once | TRBJ2-2 | 17 | TRBV5-1 | TGCGCCAGCAGCTTCGGGACAGGGAATGTTCCTGCCGGGGAGCTGTTTTTT | CASSFGTGNVPAGELFF
TRBD1 | NA | TRBJ1-5 | 18 | TRBV28 | TGTGCCAGCGTACCCGGGACAGGGGGCTTGGTTGGCAATCAGCCCCAGCATTTT | CASVPGTGGLVGNQPQHF
NA | NA | TRBJ2-1 | 10 | TRBV11-1 | TGTGCCATTCTCGATGGGGAGCAGTTCTTC | CAILDGEQFF
TRBD1 | NA | TRBJ1-6 | 17 | TRBV5-1 | TGCGCCAGCAGCTCCCAGGACAGGAGCGGACAGAATTCACCCCTCCACTTT | CASSSQDRSGQNSPLHF
TRBD1 | NA | TRBJ1-2 | 20 | TRBV5-1 | TGCGCCAGCAGGTCTACTCTTATACAGGGGTGGAGAGAAGCTAACTATGGCTACACCTTC | CASRSTLIQGWREANYGYTF
NA | NA | TRBJ1-1 | 17 | TRBV7-9 | TGTGCCAGCAGCTCGCAGAGGTTGTGGAATGCGAACACTGAAGCTTTCTTT | CASSSQRLWNANTEAFF
NA | NA | TRBJ2-1 | 13 | TRBV10-1 | TGCGCCAGCAGTGGTCGGAGGGGGGGTCAGCAGTTCTTC | CASSGRRGGQQFF
TRBD2 | NA | TRBJ2-1 | 16 | TRBV7-7 | TGTGCCAGCAGCCTTCGGACAGCGGGGGACTACAATGAGCAGTTCTTC | CASSLRTAGDYNEQFF
TRBD1 | NA | TRBJ1-6 | 14 | TRBV18 | TGTGCCAGCTCGGGGACAGCCTATAATTCACCCCTCCACTTT | CASSGTAYNSPLHF
TRBD2 | NA | TRBJ2-1 | 15 | TRBV30 | TGTGCCTGGGGGGGGAATGGCGGGAGTAGGAATGAGCAGTTCTTC | CAWGGNGGSRNEQFF
NA | many | TRBJ1-1 | 14 | TRBV6-5 | TGTGCCAGCAGTACCCGGGACACCGGGACTGAAGCTTTCTTT | CASSTRDTGTEAFF
TRBD1 | NA | TRBJ1-2 | 14 | TRBV9 | TGTGCCAGCAGCGTAGCAGAGGGGGCGCGGGGCTACACCTTC | CASSVAEGARGYTF
NA | NA | TRBJ1-5 | 13 | TRBV7-2 | TGTGCCAGCAGCTTATCGGTGAGTCAGCCCCAGCATTTT | CASSLSVSQPQHF
TRBD1 | NA | TRBJ2-3 | 14 | TRBV7-6 | TGTGCCAGCAGCCCCCCCAGGGGGCAAGATACGCAGTATTTT | CASSPPRGQDTQYF
TRBD2 | once | TRBJ2-1 | 18 | TRBV5-4 | TGTGCCAGCAGCTTGGATATCCGGACTAGCGGGACTCATGGTGAGCAGTTCTTC | CASSLDIRTSGTHGEQFF
NA | NA | TRBJ2-2 | 16 | TRBV19 | TGTGCCAGTAAACAAGGGGCCGAGGAGTTCGGCGGGGAGCTGTTTTTT | CASKQGAEEFGGELFF
NA | NA | TRBJ2-4 | 17 | TRBV16 | TGTGCCAGCAGCCAATCGATCCGGTCCGTAGCCAAAAACATTCAGTACTTC | CASSQSIRSVAKNIQYF
NA | NA | TRBJ1-2 | 14 | TRBV5-6 | TGTGCCAGCAGGTCTGTAGGGCTGCGCTATGGCTACACCTTC | CASRSVGLRYGYTF
NA | NA | TRBJ2-1 | 16 | TRBV3-1/TRBV3-2 | TGTGCCAGCAGCCAAGGAGGCTCCCGCTCCTACAATGAGCAGTTCTTC | CASSQGGSRSYNEQFF
TRBD2 | NA | TRBJ2-5 | 16 | TRBV25-1 | TGTGCCAGCACCCCGCGGGGACTAGCCGACCAAGAGACCCAGTACTTC | CASTPRGLADQETQYF
NA | NA | TRBJ1-2 | 13 | TRBV29-1 | TGCAGCGTGCTCACCGCGGGAATCCATGGCTACACCTTC | CSVLTAGIHGYTF
TRBD1 | NA | TRBJ2-5 | 15 | TRBV28 | TGTGCCAGCAGTTTACGGGACAGGGGATGGGAGACCCAGTACTTC | CASSLRDRGWETQYF